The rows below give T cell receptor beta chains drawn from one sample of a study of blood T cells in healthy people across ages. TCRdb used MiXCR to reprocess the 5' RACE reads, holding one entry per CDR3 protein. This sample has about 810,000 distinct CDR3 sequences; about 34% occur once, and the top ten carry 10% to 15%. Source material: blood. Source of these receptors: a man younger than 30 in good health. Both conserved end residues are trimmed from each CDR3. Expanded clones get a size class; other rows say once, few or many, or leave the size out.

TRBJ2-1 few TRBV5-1 ASSVAATISEQF
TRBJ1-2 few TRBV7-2 ASSLSGGGYT
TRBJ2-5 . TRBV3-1 ASSQRGLQGRTQY
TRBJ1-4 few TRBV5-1 ASSSGHRAEKLF
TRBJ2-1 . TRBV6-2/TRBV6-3 ASSTRLANFGEQF
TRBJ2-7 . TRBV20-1 SGLNGEQY
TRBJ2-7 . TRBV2 ASSVYRPNPYEQY
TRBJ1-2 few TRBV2 ASSGYRVGGGYT
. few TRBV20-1 SARNAEYNEQY
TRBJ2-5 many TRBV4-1 ASSQDWRGGQETQY
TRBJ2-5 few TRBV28 ASSVGGTETQY
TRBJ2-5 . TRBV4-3 ASSQGFARGWETQY
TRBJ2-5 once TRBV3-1 ASSSFGGEQETQY
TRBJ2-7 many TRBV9 ASSVEAGLTYEQY